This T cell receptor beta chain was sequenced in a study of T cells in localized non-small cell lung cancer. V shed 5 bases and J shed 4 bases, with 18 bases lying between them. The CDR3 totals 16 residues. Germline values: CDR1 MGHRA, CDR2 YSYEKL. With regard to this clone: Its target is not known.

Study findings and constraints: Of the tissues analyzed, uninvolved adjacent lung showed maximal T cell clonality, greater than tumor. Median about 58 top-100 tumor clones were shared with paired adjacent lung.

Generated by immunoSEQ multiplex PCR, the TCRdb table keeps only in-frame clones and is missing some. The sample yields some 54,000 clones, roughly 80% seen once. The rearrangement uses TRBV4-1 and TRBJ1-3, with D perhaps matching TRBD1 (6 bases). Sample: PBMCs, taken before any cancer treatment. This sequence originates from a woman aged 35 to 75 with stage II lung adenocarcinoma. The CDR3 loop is CASSDVGRGEGNTIYF. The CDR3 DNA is TGCGCCAGCAGCGACGTCGGGAGGGGGGAAGGAAACACCATATATTTT.